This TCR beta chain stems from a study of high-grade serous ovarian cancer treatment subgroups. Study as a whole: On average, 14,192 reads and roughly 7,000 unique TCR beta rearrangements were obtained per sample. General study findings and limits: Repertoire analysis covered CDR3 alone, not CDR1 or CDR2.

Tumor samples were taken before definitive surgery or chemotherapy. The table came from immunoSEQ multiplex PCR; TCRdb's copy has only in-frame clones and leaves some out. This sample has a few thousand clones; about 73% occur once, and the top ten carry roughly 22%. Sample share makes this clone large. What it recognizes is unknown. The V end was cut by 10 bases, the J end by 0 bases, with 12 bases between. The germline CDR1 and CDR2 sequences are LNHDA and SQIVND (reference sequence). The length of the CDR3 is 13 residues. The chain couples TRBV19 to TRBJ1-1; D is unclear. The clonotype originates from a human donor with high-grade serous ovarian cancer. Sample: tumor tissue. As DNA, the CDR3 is TGTGCCACCGCGGGGAACATGAACACTGAAGCTTTCTTT. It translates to CATAGNMNTEAFF. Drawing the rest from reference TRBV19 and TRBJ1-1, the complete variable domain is DGGITQSPKYLFRKEGQNVTLSCEQNLNHDAMYWYRQDPGQGLRLIYYSQIVNDFQKGDIAEGYSVSREKKESFPLTVTSAQKNPTAFYLCATAGNMNTEAFFGQGTRLTVV.